Presented here are 26 T cell receptor beta chains from one specimen sequenced in a study of shared clonotypes between healthy human individuals. In the naive CD8 group, cells lacked CD45RO and were positively selected for CCR7, so terminally differentiated effector memory CD45RA+ cells were left out. The table came from immunoSEQ multiplex PCR; TCRdb's copy has only in-frame clones and leaves some out. Among approximately 1.9 million clones listed, roughly 93% were seen once. Sample: naive CD8+ T cells from PBMCs. The receptors stem from a man younger than 35 in good health. Some clones in this sample may be carry-over from other donors' samples.

The rearrangement links TRBV4-3 to TRBJ2-7; 14 bases agree with TRBD2. The V segment lost 4 bases and the J segment 5 bases; nucleotides outside the gene matches: 22. The CDR3 consists of 21 residues. Germline V gene sequence: CDR1 LGHNA, CDR2 YSLEER. The CDR3 sequence is CASSRLVGAVTGTSGRNEQYF. The DNA for the CDR3 is TGCGCCAGCAGCCGGCTCGTTGGGGCTGTAACCGGGACTAGCGGGAGAAACGAGCAGTACTTC.

This sequence joins TRBV11-2 and TRBJ1-4; D unclear. The ends were cut back, 1 base at V and 3 bases at J, with 12 bases in the middle. The germline V gene has CDR1 SGHAT and CDR2 FQNNGV. The CDR3 is made up of 16 amino acids. The CDR3 loop reads CASSLALRGPNEKLFF. CDR3 DNA sequence: TGTGCCAGCAGCTTAGCCCTTCGAGGACCTAATGAAAAACTGTTTTTT.

The CDR3 DNA follows: TGTGCCAGCAGTTTAGGAGGGAGGGCATCACCCCAGCATTTT. This sequence encodes CASSLGGRASPQHF. J is TRBJ1-5 and V is TRBV27; D not resolved. This CDR3 has 14 amino acids. Trimming left V 2 bases short and J 10 bases short, with 15 bases between. Germline V gene sequence: CDR1 MNHEY, CDR2 SMNVEV (reference sequence).

The V gene is TRBV7-6, the J gene TRBJ2-7, with TRBD2 matching 13 bases. The germline V gene encodes CDR1 SGHVS and CDR2 FNYEAQ. The CDR3 contains 14 residues. J was trimmed by 6 bases and V by 5 bases; bases with no gene match: 4. The CDR3, as DNA: TGTGCCAGCAGCCCACTAGCGGGAGGGTCCGAGCAGTACTTC. Protein sequence: CASSPLAGGSEQYF.

The chain has TRBV27 and TRBJ1-2; 7 bases line up with TRBD1. The CDR3 is 15 amino acids. Per the germline V gene, CDR1 is MNHEY and CDR2 is SMNVEV (reference sequence). V lost 5 bases to trimming and J lost 6 bases; unmatched junction nucleotides: 12. The CDR3 loop reads CASSVTGPNPNGYTF. The CDR3 nucleotides are TGTGCCAGCAGTGTGACAGGGCCCAATCCGAATGGCTACACCTTC.

This clone has just one count. V usage is TRBV19 and J usage is TRBJ2-1; TRBD2 agrees at 9 bases. Germline V gene sequence: CDR1 LNHDA, CDR2 SQIVND (reference sequence). This CDR3 comprises 16 residues. The ends lost 1 base at V and 2 bases at J; junction bases unmatched: 3. The CDR3 sequence is CASSIVSGSPYNEQFF. The CDR3 DNA sequence: TGTGCCAGTAGTATAGTTAGCGGGAGTCCCTACAATGAGCAGTTCTTC.

This chain uses TRBV29-1 with TRBJ2-7; TRBD2 agrees at 7 bases. Germline values: CDR1 SQVTM, CDR2 ANQGSEA. This CDR3 contains 13 residues. Trimming removed 7 bases from V and 4 bases from J; junction bases left unmatched: 10. The CDR3 loop is CSGGGLKIYEQYF. CDR3 in DNA: TGCAGCGGCGGGGGACTGAAGATATACGAGCAGTACTTC.

This clone was recorded a few times. The chain carries TRBV19 and TRBJ1-1; D is perhaps TRBD1 (6 bases). V was pared by 5 bases and J by 4 bases, with 14 bases between. From germline, CDR1 is LNHDA and CDR2 SQIVND (reference sequence). The CDR3 covers 14 residues. CDR3 bases: TGTGCCAGTAGTGCCTTTACAGGGTTCACTGAAGCTTTCTTT. Its translation is CASSAFTGFTEAFF.

The rearrangement joins TRBV14 to TRBJ2-1; D remains unclear. The CDR3 extends over 17 amino acids. Germline V CDR1 and CDR2: SGHDN, FVKESK. The V end was cut by 0 bases, the J end by 2 bases, with 14 bases between. CDR3 region: CASSQDNQLPPYNEQFF. The CDR3 DNA sequence: TGTGCCAGCAGCCAAGATAACCAACTACCTCCCTACAATGAGCAGTTCTTC.

The chain has TRBV14 and TRBJ1-2; D gene uncertain. The CDR3 totals 15 residues. V lost 2 bases and J 3 bases, leaving 13 bases between the germline ends. Germline-derived CDR1 and CDR2 are SGHDN and FVKESK. The chain's CDR3 is CASSQNLGSHYGYTF. DNA for the CDR3: TGTGCCAGCAGCCAAAACCTGGGCAGCCACTATGGCTACACCTTC.

The chain links TRBV27 to TRBJ2-1; maybe TRBD1 (7 bases). The CDR3 extends over 15 amino acids. Germline assignment: CDR1 MNHEY and CDR2 SMNVEV (reference sequence). Trimming took 4 bases from V and 4 from J, leaving 14 bases between them. The CDR3 sequence is CASSWGDSPYNEQFF. In DNA, the CDR3 is TGTGCCAGCAGTTGGGGGGACAGCCCTTACAATGAGCAGTTCTTC.

J is TRBJ2-5 and V is TRBV19; D gene unclear. V dropped 3 bases and J dropped 5 bases, with 10 bases sitting between them. CDR1 is LNHDA, CDR2 SQIVND, per germline (reference sequence). There are 13 residues in the CDR3. DNA of the CDR3: TGTGCCAGTAGTATCACGCCTTTGGAGACCCAGTACTTC. This gives the protein CASSITPLETQYF.

V and J are TRBV6-6 and TRBJ1-5, with 11 bases aligning to TRBD1. Germline CDR1 and CDR2: MNHNY and SVGAGI (reference sequence). V shed 8 bases, J shed 6 bases, and the junction held 12 bases outside the gene matches. The CDR3 covers 16 residues. CDR3 in amino acids: CASGNLGTGGSQPQHF. The CDR3 nucleotides are TGTGCCAGCGGGAATCTCGGGACAGGGGGGAGTCAGCCCCAGCATTTT.

Details on this clone: The identical CDR3 is also encoded by other nucleotide sequences in the sample. The gene calls are TRBV4-1 and TRBJ2-2, with 12 bases identical to TRBD1. Trimming took 1 base from V and 7 from J; bases not matched to a gene: 4. Germline V gene lookup returns CDR1 MGHRA and CDR2 YSYEKL. This CDR3 spans 16 amino acids. The CDR3 DNA reads as TGCGCCAGCAGCCAAGTGGGACAGGGGGCTGGCGGGGAGCTGTTTTTT. This sequence encodes CASSQVGQGAGGELFF.

This rearrangement joins TRBV27 to TRBJ2-1; TRBD2 matches 7 bases. V trimming: 6 bases; J trimming: 3 bases; junction bases outside the gene matches: 5. The length of the CDR3 is 14 residues. Germline V gives CDR1 MNHEY, CDR2 SMNVEV (reference sequence). For the CDR3, the DNA is TGTGCCAGCAGCCCAAGCGGGGACTACAATGAGCAGTTCTTC. Translating it yields CASSPSGDYNEQFF.

V and J are TRBV2 and TRBJ2-7, with 9 bases lining up with TRBD2. Germline CDR1 SNHLY, CDR2 FYNNEI. The CDR3 is made up of 16 amino acids. Unmatched junction bases numbered 8, after V lost 1 base and J lost 4 bases. For the CDR3, the DNA is TGTGCCAGCAGTGAAGGGCGGGAGGGCCTCATGTACGAGCAGTACTTC. This sequence encodes CASSEGREGLMYEQYF. Filled out from reference TRBV2 and TRBJ2-7, the complete variable domain reads EPEVTQTPSHQVTQMGQEVILRCVPISNHLYFYWYRQILGQKVEFLVSFYNNEISEKSEIFDDQFSVERPDGSNFTLKIRSTKLEDSAMYFCASSEGREGLMYEQYFGPGTRLTVT.

The V gene is TRBV9, the J gene TRBJ2-1; 12 bases line up with TRBD2. J gave up 4 bases and V 4 bases, and 6 bases lay outside the gene matches. From germline, CDR1 is SGDLS and CDR2 YYNGEE. This CDR3 region has 16 residues. The chain's CDR3 is CASSTVTSGRYNEQFF. In DNA, the CDR3 is TGTGCCAGCAGCACAGTGACTAGCGGGAGATACAATGAGCAGTTCTTC. The variable domain in full, with the rest retrieved from reference TRBV9 and TRBJ2-1, is DSGVTQTPKHLITATGQRVTLRCSPRSGDLSVYWYQQSLDQGLQFLIQYYNGEERAKGNILERFSAQQFPDLHSELNLSSLELGDSALYFCASSTVTSGRYNEQFFGPGTRLTVL.

The count of this clone is one. The chain is built from TRBV5-4 and TRBJ1-5; 10 positions match TRBD1. Germline lookup yields CDR1 SGHNT and CDR2 YYREEE (reference sequence). The length of the CDR3 is 18 residues. V dropped 1 base and J dropped 1; count of bases not matched to a gene: 8. CDR3 in amino acids: CASSLPGQGILSNQPQHF. In DNA form, the CDR3 reads TGTGCCAGCAGCTTGCCGGGACAGGGGATTTTGAGCAATCAGCCCCAGCATTTT. Filled out from reference TRBV5-4 and TRBJ1-5, the complete variable domain reads ETGVTQSPTHLIKTRGQQVTLRCSSQSGHNTVSWYQQALGQGPQFIFQYYREEENGRGNFPPRFSGLQFPNYSSELNVNALELDDSALYLCASSLPGQGILSNQPQHFGDGTRLSIL.

The chain uses TRBV19 and TRBJ2-3; 9 bases map to TRBD2. The CDR3 has 15 residues. J lost 4 bases, V lost 3 bases, and 5 bases had no gene match. Looked up from germline, CDR1 is LNHDA and CDR2 is SQIVND (reference sequence). The CDR3 DNA reads TGTGCCAGTAGTATCAGTCTAGCGGGACCAGATACGCAGTATTTT. It yields the protein CASSISLAGPDTQYF.

This CDR3 is CASSSSGVQETQYF. CDR3 nucleotide sequence: TGTGCCAGCAGCTCCAGCGGGGTCCAAGAGACCCAGTACTTC. The chain joins TRBV27 to TRBJ2-5, with 7 bases aligning to TRBD2. The CDR3 consists of 14 residues. V lost 6 bases, J lost 1 base, and 5 bases stayed unmatched. CDR1 is MNHEY, CDR2 SMNVEV, per germline (reference sequence).

The chain's CDR3 is CASSFPGGEETQYF. The CDR3 DNA reads as TGTGCCAGCAGTTTCCCCGGGGGCGAGGAGACCCAGTACTTC. The rearrangement uses TRBV28 and TRBJ2-5; D may be TRBD1 or TRBD2 (6 bases each). The CDR3 spans 14 residues. V gave up 3 bases and J gave up 5 bases, with 13 bases separating them. In germline, CDR1 is MDHEN, CDR2 SYDVKM.

As for this clone: Within the sample, other DNA sequences also encode this same CDR3. The chain combines TRBV28 with TRBJ1-1; no definite D call. Trimming removed 3 bases at V and 1 base at J, with 6 bases between. CDR3 size: 13 residues. Germline assignment: CDR1 MDHEN and CDR2 SYDVKM. In DNA, the CDR3 is TGTGCCAGCAGTTTCCCGGGGAACACTGAAGCTTTCTTT. Amino acid sequence: CASSFPGNTEAFF.

The chain uses TRBV28 and TRBJ2-3; 10 bases line up with TRBD2. V was clipped by 6 bases and J by 4 bases; unmatched bases: 4. From germline, CDR1 is MDHEN and CDR2 SYDVKM. The length of the CDR3 is 14 residues. CDR3 amino acids: CASRLAGESDTQYF. The DNA of the CDR3 is TGTGCCAGCAGGCTAGCGGGAGAGTCAGATACGCAGTATTTT.

The V call is TRBV27, the J call TRBJ2-7, with TRBD1 matching 8 bases. Trimming removed 0 bases from V and 6 bases from J; junction bases left unmatched: 7. Germline V lookup: CDR1 MNHEY, CDR2 SMNVEV (reference sequence). The CDR3 length is 15 residues. CDR3 sequence reads: CASSLSQTGASEQYF. CDR3 DNA sequence: TGTGCCAGCAGTTTATCTCAGACAGGGGCAAGCGAGCAGTACTTC.

CDR3 sequence: CASSFLRDRDEQYF. CDR3 DNA: TGTGCCAGCAGTTTCCTCCGGGACAGGGACGAGCAGTACTTC. The J gene is TRBJ2-7, the V gene TRBV27; TRBD1 matches at 9 bases. J gave up 5 bases and V 3 bases, and 5 bases lay outside the gene matches. The CDR3 is 14 amino acids. The germline CDR1 and CDR2 sequences are MNHEY and SMNVEV (reference sequence).

DNA of the CDR3: TGTGCCAGCAGTTTGTCCGGGACTAGCGGGGTTGCCCAGTACTTC. It translates to CASSLSGTSGVAQYF. The chain uses TRBV27 and TRBJ2-5; 13 bases match TRBD2. The CDR3 sequence is 15 residues long. Per germline, CDR1 MNHEY and CDR2 SMNVEV (reference sequence). V trimming: 3 bases; J trimming: 9 bases; junction bases outside the gene matches: 7.